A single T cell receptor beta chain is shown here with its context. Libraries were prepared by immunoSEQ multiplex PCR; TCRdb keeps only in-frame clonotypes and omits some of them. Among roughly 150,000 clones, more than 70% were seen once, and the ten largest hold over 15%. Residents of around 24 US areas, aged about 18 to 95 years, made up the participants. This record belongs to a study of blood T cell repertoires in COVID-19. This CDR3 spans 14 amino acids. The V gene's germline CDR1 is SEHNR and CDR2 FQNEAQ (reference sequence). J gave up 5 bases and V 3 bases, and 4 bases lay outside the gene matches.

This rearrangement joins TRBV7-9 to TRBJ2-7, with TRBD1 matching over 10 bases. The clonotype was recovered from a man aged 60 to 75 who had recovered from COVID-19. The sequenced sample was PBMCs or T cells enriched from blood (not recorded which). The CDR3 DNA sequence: TGTGCCAGCAGCTTGGGACAGGGGTCCAACGAGCAGTACTTC. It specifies CASSLGQGSNEQYF.